These 26 T cell receptor beta chains originate from one sample sequenced in a study of blood T cell repertoires in COVID-19 (dated by TCRdb to 2020 to 2021). Library preparation used the immunoSEQ multiplex PCR assay. TCRdb carries this immuneACCESS record with in-frame sequences only. Its versions omit some clonotypes, under half of them owing to an unresolved V gene in the studies checked, with the rest unexplained. Present in this sample are about 90,000 clones, about 87% of which were seen just once. Of the sample, approximately 0.45% falls within the top ten clones. Sample: peripheral blood. These receptors were obtained from a man aged 60 to 75 with acute or convalescent COVID-19.

The J gene is TRBJ2-5, the V gene TRBV7-6, with D possibly TRBD2 on 6 matching bases. V lost 3 bases and J lost 2, with 13 bases in between. CDR1 and CDR2 from the germline V gene are SGHVS and FNYEAQ. The CDR3 spans 15 residues. The CDR3 coding sequence is TGTGCCAGCAGCTTGGACCGGGGGTTTCAAGAGACCCAGTACTTC. Amino acids: CASSLDRGFQETQYF.

V is TRBV6-5 and J is TRBJ1-1, with D uncertain. This CDR3 has 14 amino acids. Germline V gene data show CDR1 as MNHEY and CDR2 as SVGAGI. Trimming removed 10 bases at V and 4 bases at J, with 19 bases between. In DNA form, the CDR3 reads TGTGCCATCCGGCCCTATTGGGAGGGCACTGAAGCTTTCTTT. Translated, it gives CAIRPYWEGTEAFF.

This chain links TRBV6-6 with TRBJ1-2; 10 bases line up with TRBD1. J gave up 7 bases and V 6 bases, and 5 bases lay outside the gene matches. CDR1 and CDR2 (germline): MNHNY, SVGAGI (reference sequence). This CDR3 is 13 amino acids long. CDR3 sequence reads: CASSHRDRGGYTF. The CDR3 DNA sequence: TGTGCCAGCAGCCACCGGGACAGGGGTGGCTACACCTTC.

This sequence joins TRBV12-5 and TRBJ1-1; 9 bases are a match to TRBD1. The germline V gene encodes CDR1 LGHNT and CDR2 FRNRAP. V was pared by 3 bases and J by 5 bases, with 4 bases of the junction left unmatched. This CDR3 contains 14 residues. As DNA, the CDR3 is TGTGCTAGTGGTTTATGGGACAGGGCAACTGAAGCTTTCTTT. This encodes CASGLWDRATEAFF.

This clone came up once. The V gene is TRBV24-1, the J gene TRBJ1-5, with unresolved D. CDR3 size: 16 residues. The V gene lost 3 bases and the J gene lost 3 bases, with 14 bases spanning the gap. CDR1 KGHDR and CDR2 SFDVKD come from the germline V gene. CDR3 loop: CATSDPATGNNQPQHF. The CDR3 region has the DNA TGTGCCACCAGTGATCCGGCCACGGGAAACAATCAGCCCCAGCATTTT.

This chain connects TRBV28 to TRBJ2-6; no definite D call. V was pared by 6 bases and J by 1 base, with 16 bases between. The CDR3 is made up of 17 amino acids. CDR1 is MDHEN and CDR2 is SYDVKM in the germline V gene. CDR3 residues: CASSPIISVSGANVLTF. The CDR3 DNA reads TGTGCCAGCAGCCCGATTATCTCGGTATCTGGGGCCAACGTCCTGACTTTC.

The rearrangement joins TRBV4-1 to TRBJ2-2, with a tentative D call TRBD1 (6 bases). The CDR3 is 15 amino acids. With 0 bases removed from V and 6 bases from J, the gap between germline ends came to 11 bases. Per the germline V gene, CDR1 is MGHRA and CDR2 is YSYEKL. CDR3 coding DNA: TGCGCCAGCAGCCAAGAGGGGGCGTATGCCGGGGAGCTGTTTTTT. The encoded protein is CASSQEGAYAGELFF.

This rearrangement joins TRBV3-1 (or the pseudogene TRBV3-2) to TRBJ1-2; tentatively, D is TRBD1 (5 bases). The germline V gene encodes CDR1 LGHDT and CDR2 YNNKEL (reference sequence). V dropped 0 bases and J dropped 8 bases, with 16 bases sitting between them. The CDR3 loop spans 15 amino acids. CDR3 in amino acids: CASSQDRASRKGYTF. CDR3 nucleotide sequence: TGTGCCAGCAGCCAAGACAGGGCCTCTCGGAAAGGCTACACCTTC.

This chain joins TRBV6-6 and TRBJ1-5, with a weak D call TRBD1 (5 bases). The CDR3 loop spans 15 amino acids. Trimming took off 6 bases at V and 2 bases at J, with 14 bases between the two ends. The germline V gene encodes CDR1 MNHNY and CDR2 SVGAGI (reference sequence). CDR3 coding DNA: TGTGCCAGCAGCGCCGGGACTCTCCGCAATCAGCCCCAGCATTTT. This gives the protein CASSAGTLRNQPQHF.

This sequence joins TRBV15 and TRBJ1-5; maybe TRBD1 (6 bases). This CDR3 is built from 15 residues. V lost 0 bases and J 7 bases, leaving 13 bases between the germline ends. The germline CDR1 and CDR2 sequences are LNHNV and YYDKDF (reference sequence). The CDR3 is CATSRDLQGEQPQHF. The CDR3 nucleotides are TGTGCCACCAGCAGAGATCTACAGGGCGAACAGCCCCAGCATTTT.

The genes are TRBV5-1 and TRBJ2-1; TRBD1 matches at 11 bases. Germline assignment: CDR1 SGHRS and CDR2 YFSETQ. With V trimmed by 0 bases and J by 6 bases, 2 bases remained unmatched. The CDR3 covers 15 residues. The chain's CDR3 is CASSLAGTGGNEQFF. In DNA form, the CDR3 reads TGCGCCAGCAGCTTGGCCGGGACAGGGGGCAATGAGCAGTTCTTC.

This clone turned up a few times. The chain couples TRBV15 to TRBJ2-7, with D uncertain. Trimming took 0 bases from V and 2 from J, leaving 8 bases between them. The germline V gene encodes CDR1 LNHNV and CDR2 YYDKDF (reference sequence). CDR3 size: 14 residues. As DNA, the CDR3 is TGTGCCACCAGCAGAGATCCCGGTACCTACGAGCAGTACTTC. It codes for CATSRDPGTYEQYF.

The rearrangement joins TRBV28 to TRBJ1-5; tentatively, D is TRBD1 (6 bases). V lost 6 bases and J 2 bases, leaving 14 bases between the germline ends. Germline loops: CDR1 MDHEN, CDR2 SYDVKM. The CDR3 is made up of 15 amino acids. CDR3 coding DNA: TGTGCCAGCAGAATGACAGGAATAGGCAATCAGCCCCAGCATTTT. It is translated as CASRMTGIGNQPQHF.

The chain joins TRBV9 to TRBJ1-4, with 12 bases identical to TRBD1. The CDR3 totals 16 residues. V lost 4 bases and J lost 8; bases outside the gene matches: 9. Germline CDR1 SGDLS, CDR2 YYNGEE. The CDR3 is CASSQGTGGLGEKLFF. The CDR3 nucleotides are TGTGCCAGCAGCCAAGGGACAGGGGGCTTAGGGGAAAAACTGTTTTTT.

This chain joins TRBV4-1 and TRBJ2-3, with TRBD2 identical over 8 bases. Germline V gives CDR1 MGHRA, CDR2 YSYEKL. J lost 5 bases, V lost 0 bases, and 7 bases had no gene match. The CDR3 contains 16 residues. DNA for the CDR3: TGCGCCAGCAGCCAAGATCCGGGAGGGAGGATAGATACGCAGTATTTT. Its protein is CASSQDPGGRIDTQYF.

V gene TRBV24-1 combines with J gene TRBJ2-3; TRBD1 matches at 9 bases. In germline, CDR1 is KGHDR, CDR2 SFDVKD. J gave up 6 bases and V 3 bases, and 12 bases lay outside the gene matches. CDR3 size: 17 residues. CDR3: CATSDPTPTGGVDTQYF. The DNA of the CDR3 is TGTGCCACCAGTGATCCTACCCCTACAGGGGGCGTTGATACGCAGTATTTT.

The gene calls are TRBV10-3 and TRBJ2-1, with 7 bases fitting TRBD1. V gave up 5 bases and J gave up 4 bases; unmatched junction bases: 5. The CDR3 has 14 amino acids. Per germline, CDR1 ENHRY and CDR2 SYGVKD. The CDR3 coding sequence is TGTGCCATCAGTCCAGAGGGACAGTACAATGAGCAGTTCTTC. Residues: CAISPEGQYNEQFF.

V gene TRBV29-1 combines with J gene TRBJ2-3; 7 nucleotides line up with TRBD1. Germline CDR1 and CDR2: SQVTM and ANQGSEA. The CDR3 is 15 amino acids. J gave up 4 bases and V 2 bases, and 9 bases lay outside the gene matches. In DNA form, the CDR3 reads TGCAGCGTTGAATTTCCGAGGGGGCGCGCAGATACGCAGTATTTT. Its protein product is CSVEFPRGRADTQYF.

The gene calls are TRBV12-2 and TRBJ1-3; the DNA was not compared with TRBD1, the D call given in the table. TRBV12-2 is a pseudogene locus. The CDR3 is made up of 17 amino acids. For the CDR3, the DNA is TGTGCAAGTCGCAAGAAGACAGGGGGCTATCCTGGAAACACCATATATTTT. It encodes CASRKKTGGYPGNTIYF.

Only one count was recorded for this clone. The chain is built from TRBV3-1 (or the pseudogene TRBV3-2) and TRBJ1-1; tentative D call: TRBD1 (6 bases). Germline-derived CDR1 and CDR2 are LGHDT and YNNKEL (reference sequence). This CDR3 is 20 amino acids long. V was pared by 2 bases and J by 0 bases, with 25 bases between. The CDR3: CASSQNPLRGTHRLNTEAFF. The CDR3 nucleotides read TGTGCCAGCAGCCAAAACCCCCTGCGGGGGACACACCGTTTGAACACTGAAGCTTTCTTT.

The chain carries TRBV3-1 (or the pseudogene TRBV3-2) and TRBJ2-7, with 10 bases lining up with TRBD1. CDR1 is LGHDT and CDR2 is YNNKEL in the germline V gene (reference sequence). The CDR3 covers 14 residues. The trim removed 1 base at V and 4 bases at J, leaving 1 base unmatched. In DNA form, the CDR3 reads TGTGCCAGCAGCCAAGGGACAGGGGGTTACGAGCAGTACTTC. It encodes CASSQGTGGYEQYF.

This clone was recorded once. V is TRBV5-1 and J is TRBJ1-3, with D possibly TRBD1 on 6 matching bases. Germline-derived CDR1 and CDR2 are SGHRS and YFSETQ. This CDR3 has 17 residues. V lost 0 bases and J lost 0, with 13 bases in between. The CDR3 is CASSLGKTGLSGNTIYF. The CDR3 DNA sequence: TGCGCCAGCAGCTTGGGGAAGACAGGACTCTCTGGAAACACCATATATTTT.

The chain is built from TRBV5-1 and TRBJ2-1; 11 bases are shared with TRBD2. This CDR3 is built from 18 residues. Germline trimming cut 1 base from V and 4 bases from J; bases unmatched to any gene: 10. CDR1 is SGHRS and CDR2 is YFSETQ in the germline V gene. CDR3 protein: CASSLRASGGHFYNEQFF. CDR3 DNA sequence: TGCGCCAGCAGCTTGAGGGCTAGCGGGGGGCACTTTTACAATGAGCAGTTCTTC.

The gene calls are TRBV5-1 and TRBJ2-1, with 9 bases that match TRBD2. Germline assignment: CDR1 SGHRS and CDR2 YFSETQ. The CDR3 spans 16 residues. The V and J ends lost 3 bases and 7 bases, in that order; junction bases with no gene match: 11. The CDR3 region is CASSSLAGSIGNEQFF. As DNA, the CDR3 is TGCGCCAGCAGCTCACTAGCGGGCTCCATAGGGAATGAGCAGTTCTTC.

This sequence joins TRBV10-3 and TRBJ1-1, with D tentatively TRBD1 (6 bases). CDR1 is ENHRY and CDR2 is SYGVKD in the germline V gene. The CDR3 extends over 15 amino acids. V lost 6 bases, J lost 1 base, and 15 bases lay in between. The DNA for the CDR3 is TGTGCCATCAGGGAGCCGGGACATCCGAACACTGAAGCTTTCTTT. This sequence encodes CAIREPGHPNTEAFF.

The chain employs TRBV24-1 and TRBJ2-7; 8 nucleotides match TRBD1. Losses at the gene ends were 6 bases for V and 6 bases for J; bases not matched to a gene: 6. This CDR3 region has 13 residues. The germline gives CDR1 KGHDR, CDR2 SFDVKD. CDR3 in amino acids: CATSSGGRSEQYF. DNA for the CDR3: TGTGCCACCAGTTCAGGGGGCAGGAGCGAGCAGTACTTC.